Below are 27 T cell receptor beta chains sequenced from a single sample in a study of stem cell transplantation in POMP-related autoinflammatory disease. Clones were read by immunoSEQ multiplex PCR, and TCRdb kept only the in-frame ones, dropping some. The profile shows some 69,000 clones, approximately 90% of them singletons. The source was CD4+ T cells from PBMCs, collected after stem cell transplantation. Receptors originate from a human patient with POMP-related autoinflammation and immune dysregulation (PRAID). Some T cells may have originated in the graft donor.

V is TRBV15 and J is TRBJ2-5; 9 nucleotides line up with TRBD2. CDR3 length equals 16 residues. J lost 2 bases, V lost 0 bases, and 4 bases had no gene match. Germline CDR1 LNHNV, CDR2 YYDKDF (reference sequence). The CDR3 coding sequence is TGTGCCACCAGCAGAGACCAAGCGGGGGGACAAGAGACCCAGTACTTC. Translating gives CATSRDQAGGQETQYF.

The gene calls are TRBV27 and TRBJ1-4, with 12 nucleotides matching TRBD1. The CDR3 is 14 residues long. Losses at the gene ends were 5 bases for V and 8 bases for J; bases not matched to a gene: 3. CDR1 and CDR2 from the germline V gene are MNHEY and SMNVEV (reference sequence). For the CDR3, the DNA is TGTGCCAGCAGTCCCGGGACAGGGGGCGAAAAACTGTTTTTT. This translates into CASSPGTGGEKLFF.

This chain joins TRBV6-5 and TRBJ2-5; 8 bases are shared with TRBD1. J lost 4 bases, V lost 6 bases, and 4 bases had no gene match. CDR1 and CDR2 from the germline V gene are MNHEY and SVGAGI. The length of the CDR3 is 13 residues. CDR3 region: CASSNDRGETQYF. The CDR3 DNA is TGTGCCAGCAGCAACGACAGGGGAGAGACCCAGTACTTC.

The chain carries TRBV6-6 and TRBJ1-4; D not certain. The ends were cut back, 7 bases at V and 7 bases at J, with 10 bases in the middle. CDR3 length: 12 residues. Germline values: CDR1 MNHNY, CDR2 SVGAGI (reference sequence). In DNA form, the CDR3 reads TGTGCCAGCACTCGTTCGGGTGAAAAACTGTTTTTT. Residues: CASTRSGEKLFF.

The rearrangement joins TRBV9 to TRBJ2-1, with 8 bases lining up with TRBD2. There are 13 residues in the CDR3. Germline CDR1 reads SGDLS; CDR2 reads YYNGEE. The junction had 7 bases not matched to a gene; V was cut back by 10 bases and J by 4 bases. CDR3 DNA sequence: TGTGCCTCTGGACTAGCTGCTTACAATGAGCAGTTCTTC. Its translation is CASGLAAYNEQFF.

The chain recombines TRBV24-1 with TRBJ2-3; D remains unclear. The CDR3 is 12 amino acids. Germline CDR1 is KGHDR and CDR2 is SFDVKD. V was clipped by 5 bases and J by 7 bases, with 9 bases between them. CDR3 region: CATSGRQNTQYF. The DNA of the CDR3 is TGTGCCACCAGTGGTAGGCAGAATACGCAGTATTTT.

The J gene is TRBJ2-3, the V gene TRBV10-3; 9 bases line up with TRBD2. The germline V gene has CDR1 ENHRY and CDR2 SYGVKD. The CDR3 consists of 17 residues. The junction had 7 bases not matched to a gene; V was cut back by 3 bases and J by 0 bases. The CDR3: CAISDGLASSSTDTQYF. The CDR3 DNA reads TGTGCCATCAGTGACGGACTAGCGTCTTCTAGCACAGATACGCAGTATTTT.

J is TRBJ1-3 and V is TRBV6-6, with D perhaps TRBD1 (5 bases). Germline values: CDR1 MNHNY, CDR2 SVGAGI (reference sequence). Trimming removed 2 bases at V and 5 bases at J, with 10 bases between. This CDR3 contains 14 residues. The CDR3 nucleotides are TGTGCCAGCAGTTACGGCGGGACTCGAAACACCATATATTTT. This encodes CASSYGGTRNTIYF.

J is TRBJ1-3 and V is TRBV27; D might be TRBD1 (6 bases). V shed 3 bases and J shed 3 bases, with 21 bases lying between them. The CDR3 length is 18 residues. Germline CDR1 reads MNHEY; CDR2 reads SMNVEV (reference sequence). This chain's CDR3 is CASSFKGGRGIVGNTIYF. The CDR3 nucleotides are TGTGCCAGCAGTTTTAAAGGGGGGCGCGGAATAGTTGGAAACACCATATATTTT.

The chain carries TRBV28 and TRBJ2-2, with D unresolved. V gave up 3 bases and J gave up 1 base, with 12 bases separating them. Germline CDR1 and CDR2: MDHEN and SYDVKM. The CDR3 runs 16 residues. The CDR3 DNA reads TGTGCCAGCAGTTTGTCCCGCCTCGGGAACACCGGGGAGCTGTTTTTT. Residues: CASSLSRLGNTGELFF.

V usage is TRBV28 and J usage is TRBJ2-1; D uncertain. The length of the CDR3 is 14 residues. Trimming shortened V by 6 bases and J by 4 bases, and 13 bases separated the two germline ends. Germline V CDR1 and CDR2: MDHEN, SYDVKM. The CDR3 here is CASRGPWGYNEQFF. The CDR3 DNA is TGTGCCAGCAGAGGCCCGTGGGGATACAATGAGCAGTTCTTC.

The count of this clone is one. The V gene is TRBV2, the J gene TRBJ1-3; no reliable D call. Per the germline V gene, CDR1 is SNHLY and CDR2 is FYNNEI. The CDR3 has 14 residues. V dropped 0 bases and J dropped 2 bases, with 5 bases sitting between them. This CDR3 is CASSEALPGNTIYF. CDR3 in DNA: TGTGCCAGCAGTGAAGCGCTTCCTGGAAACACCATATATTTT.

The CDR3 loop reads CASTSAGGTGELFF. Written as DNA, the CDR3 is TGTGCCAGCACCTCCGCAGGGGGCACCGGGGAGCTGTTTTTT. The gene calls are TRBV28 and TRBJ2-2, with 7 bases that match TRBD1. This CDR3 is built from 14 residues. Germline V gene lookup returns CDR1 MDHEN and CDR2 SYDVKM. V was pared by 7 bases and J by 4 bases, with 6 bases of the junction left unmatched.

The V and J genes are TRBV6-5 and TRBJ1-6; D call uncertain. The CDR3 has 13 residues. CDR1 and CDR2 (germline): MNHEY, SVGAGI. V shed 0 bases and J shed 5 bases, with 2 bases lying between them. The DNA for the CDR3 is TGTGCCAGCAGTTACTCGAATAATTCACCCCTCCACTTT. This encodes CASSYSNNSPLHF.

The V and J genes are TRBV30 and TRBJ1-4; possible D gene TRBD1, 5 bases. Trimming took off 7 bases at V and 6 bases at J, with 12 bases between the two ends. This CDR3 is built from 12 residues. Germline CDR1 is GTSNPN and CDR2 is SVGIG (reference sequence). The CDR3 nucleotides read TGTGCCTCCGAGGTAGGGGATGAAAAACTGTTTTTT. As protein: CASEVGDEKLFF.

In nucleotides, the CDR3 is TGCGCCAGCAGCCTAACTGGGGCGGTGCAAGAGACCCAGTACTTC. It translates to CASSLTGAVQETQYF. The chain carries TRBV5-1 and TRBJ2-5; tentative D call: TRBD1 (5 bases). Germline CDR1 is SGHRS and CDR2 is YFSETQ. V was pared by 4 bases and J by 2 bases, with 15 bases between. This CDR3 contains 15 residues.

V usage is TRBV5-5 and J usage is TRBJ1-2, with D maybe TRBD1 (5 bases). V lost 4 bases and J lost 4, with 14 bases in between. This CDR3 has 14 residues. Per germline, CDR1 SGHKS and CDR2 YYEKEE (reference sequence). The DNA of the CDR3 is TGTGCCAGCAGCACTGACAGTCTACTCTATGGCTACACCTTC. Amino acid sequence: CASSTDSLLYGYTF.

This clone was picked up one time. The chain recombines TRBV18 with TRBJ2-7; 9 bases match TRBD1. In germline, CDR1 is KGHSH, CDR2 LQKENI. This CDR3 spans 18 amino acids. V shed 6 bases and J 1 base; nucleotides not matched to a gene: 16. The CDR3 DNA follows: TGTGCCAGCTCGTCGGGGGGACAGGGTATTTTAGGGTCCTACGAGCAGTACTTC. This encodes CASSSGGQGILGSYEQYF.

The V call is TRBV19, the J call TRBJ1-6; 7 nucleotides line up with TRBD1. J was trimmed by 10 bases and V by 4 bases; bases with no gene match: 7. This CDR3 contains 14 residues. Germline CDR1 reads LNHDA; CDR2 reads SQIVND (reference sequence). CDR3 bases: TGTGCCAGTAGTACCCGGGACAGCTACTCACCCCTCCACTTT. It yields the protein CASSTRDSYSPLHF.

V gene TRBV2 combines with J gene TRBJ1-5, with D possibly TRBD1 on 6 matching bases. CDR3 length: 14 residues. V lost 6 bases, J lost 4 bases, and 13 bases lay in between. Germline V gene lookup returns CDR1 SNHLY and CDR2 FYNNEI. The DNA of the CDR3 is TGTGCCAGCAGGAGGACAGAGGAGAATCAGCCCCAGCATTTT. Encoded protein: CASRRTEENQPQHF.

This chain connects TRBV20-1 to TRBJ2-1; no firm D call. V gave up 2 bases and J gave up 4 bases, with 3 bases separating them. Germline lookup yields CDR1 DFQATT and CDR2 SNEGSKA (reference sequence). The CDR3 totals 11 residues. DNA for the CDR3: TGCAGTGCTAGACTGTACAATGAGCAGTTCTTC. The encoded protein is CSARLYNEQFF.

This clone was seen a handful of times. The chain recombines TRBV5-3 with TRBJ2-7, with a possible D match to TRBD2 (6 bases). TRBV5-3 is labeled an ORF, and its function is uncertain. V lost 4 bases, J lost 3 bases, and 14 bases lay in between. The CDR3 extends over 14 amino acids. In DNA form, the CDR3 reads TGTGCCAGAAGCCCACCGGGACTTATCTACGAGCAGTACGTC. Protein sequence: CARSPPGLIYEQYV.

V gene TRBV18 combines with J gene TRBJ2-5; D possibly corresponds to TRBD1 (5 bases). CDR1 is KGHSH, CDR2 LQKENI, per germline. V was shortened by 0 bases and J by 5 bases, with 13 bases between the two germline ends. CDR3 size: 15 residues. The CDR3 nucleotides read TGTGCCAGCTCACCACCGGGCTACGCAGGGGAGACCCAGTACTTC. This encodes CASSPPGYAGETQYF.

This sequence joins TRBV28 and TRBJ2-5; maybe TRBD2 (5 bases). CDR1 MDHEN and CDR2 SYDVKM come from the germline V gene. V was clipped by 3 bases and J by 9 bases, with 8 bases between them. The CDR3 covers 11 residues. CDR3 residues: CASSLAGAQYF. The DNA for the CDR3 is TGTGCCAGCAGTTTGGCGGGCGCCCAGTACTTC.

The CDR3 DNA reads as TGTGCCAGCAGGACACCGGGACAGGGGACATACGAGCAGTACGTC. Its protein is CASRTPGQGTYEQYV. The rearrangement joins TRBV6-5 to TRBJ2-7; 10 bases agree with TRBD1. From germline, CDR1 is MNHEY and CDR2 SVGAGI. Trimming at V came to 6 bases and at J to 4 bases, leaving 9 bases not matched to a gene. This CDR3 region has 15 residues.

The chain employs TRBV2 and TRBJ1-1; 8 nucleotides agree with TRBD1. Losses at the gene ends were 5 bases for V and 3 bases for J; bases not matched to a gene: 2. The CDR3 sequence is 13 residues long. CDR1 is SNHLY and CDR2 is FYNNEI in the germline V gene. CDR3 bases: TGTGCCAGCAGTCAGGGGGCTGACACTGAAGCTTTCTTT. Translated, it gives CASSQGADTEAFF.

This rearrangement joins TRBV5-1 to TRBJ2-7, with D maybe TRBD2 (5 bases). This CDR3 spans 14 amino acids. The ends were cut back, 4 bases at V and 0 bases at J, with 11 bases in the middle. In germline, CDR1 is SGHRS, CDR2 YFSETQ. The DNA of the CDR3 is TGCGCCAGCAGCGTGGGAGATTACTCCTACGAGCAGTACTTC. Translated: CASSVGDYSYEQYF.